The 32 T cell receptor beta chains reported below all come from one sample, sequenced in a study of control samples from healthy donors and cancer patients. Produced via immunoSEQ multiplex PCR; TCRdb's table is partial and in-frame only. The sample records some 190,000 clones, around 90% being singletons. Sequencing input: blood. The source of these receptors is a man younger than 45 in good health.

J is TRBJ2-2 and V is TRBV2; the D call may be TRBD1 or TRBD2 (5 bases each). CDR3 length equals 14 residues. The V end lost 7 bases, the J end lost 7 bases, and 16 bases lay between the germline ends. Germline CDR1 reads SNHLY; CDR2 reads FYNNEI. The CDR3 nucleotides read TGTGCCAGCATCGCCGGGACGGCTGGCGGGGAGCTGTTTTTT. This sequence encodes CASIAGTAGGELFF.

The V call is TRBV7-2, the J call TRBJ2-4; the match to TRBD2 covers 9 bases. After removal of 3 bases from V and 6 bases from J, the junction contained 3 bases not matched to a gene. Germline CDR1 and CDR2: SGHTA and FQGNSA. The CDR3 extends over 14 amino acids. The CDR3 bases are TGTGCCAGCAGCTTTGGCGGGGGGGGAAACATTCAGTACTTC. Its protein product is CASSFGGGGNIQYF. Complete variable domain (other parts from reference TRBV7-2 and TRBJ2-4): GAGVSQSPSNKVTEKGKDVELRCDPISGHTALYWYRQSLGQGLEFLIYFQGNSAPDKSGLPSDRFSAERTGGSVSTLTIQRTQQEDSAVYLCASSFGGGGNIQYFGAGTRLSVL.

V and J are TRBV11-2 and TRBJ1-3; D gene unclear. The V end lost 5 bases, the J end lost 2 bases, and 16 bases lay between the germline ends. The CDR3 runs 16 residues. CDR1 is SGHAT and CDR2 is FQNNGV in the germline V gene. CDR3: CASSLWDWRTGNTIYF. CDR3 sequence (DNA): TGTGCCAGCAGCCTGTGGGATTGGAGAACTGGAAACACCATATATTTT. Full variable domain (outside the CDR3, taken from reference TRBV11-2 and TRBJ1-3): EAGVAQSPRYKIIEKRQSVAFWCNPISGHATLYWYQQILGQGPKLLIQFQNNGVVDDSQLPKDRFSAERLKGVDSTLKIQPAKLEDSAVYLCASSLWDWRTGNTIYFGEGSWLTVV.

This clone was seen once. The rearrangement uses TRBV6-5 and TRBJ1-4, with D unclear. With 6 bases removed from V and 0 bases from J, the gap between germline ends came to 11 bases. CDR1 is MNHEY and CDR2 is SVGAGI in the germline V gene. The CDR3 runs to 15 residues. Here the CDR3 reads CASRGGPATNEKLFF. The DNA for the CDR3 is TGTGCCAGCAGGGGAGGGCCCGCAACTAATGAAAAACTGTTTTTT.

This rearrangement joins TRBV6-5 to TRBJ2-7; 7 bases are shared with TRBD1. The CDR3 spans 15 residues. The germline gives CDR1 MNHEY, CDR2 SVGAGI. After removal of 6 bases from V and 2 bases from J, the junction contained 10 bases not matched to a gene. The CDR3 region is CASRPRTGVTYEQYF. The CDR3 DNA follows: TGTGCCAGCAGGCCCAGGACAGGTGTGACCTACGAGCAGTACTTC.

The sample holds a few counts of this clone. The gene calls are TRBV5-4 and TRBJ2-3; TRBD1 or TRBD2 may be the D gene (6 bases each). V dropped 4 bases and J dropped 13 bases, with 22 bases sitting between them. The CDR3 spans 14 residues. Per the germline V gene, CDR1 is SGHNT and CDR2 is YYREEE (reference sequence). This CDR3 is CASSVSGAGVPKYF. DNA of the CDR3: TGTGCCAGCAGCGTGTCGGGGGCCGGTGTCCCTAAGTATTTT.

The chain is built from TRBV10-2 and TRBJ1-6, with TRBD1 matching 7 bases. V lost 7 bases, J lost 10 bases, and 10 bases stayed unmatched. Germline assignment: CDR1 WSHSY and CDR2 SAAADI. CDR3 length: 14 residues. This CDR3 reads CASKGPTGHSPLHF. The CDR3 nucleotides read TGCGCCAGCAAGGGGCCGACAGGGCACTCACCCCTCCACTTT.

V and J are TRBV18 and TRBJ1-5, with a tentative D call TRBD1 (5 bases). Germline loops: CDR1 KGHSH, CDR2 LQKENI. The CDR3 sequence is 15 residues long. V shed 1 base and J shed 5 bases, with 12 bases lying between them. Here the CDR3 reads CASSPQAGTDQPQHF. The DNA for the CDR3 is TGTGCCAGCTCACCACAAGCAGGGACGGATCAGCCCCAGCATTTT.

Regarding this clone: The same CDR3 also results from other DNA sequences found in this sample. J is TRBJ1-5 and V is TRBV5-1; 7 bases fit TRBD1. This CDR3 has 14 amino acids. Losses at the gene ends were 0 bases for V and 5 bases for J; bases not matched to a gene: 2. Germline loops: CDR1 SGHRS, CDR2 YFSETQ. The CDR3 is CASSLGQGDQPQHF. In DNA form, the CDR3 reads TGCGCCAGCAGCTTGGGGCAGGGGGATCAGCCCCAGCATTTT.

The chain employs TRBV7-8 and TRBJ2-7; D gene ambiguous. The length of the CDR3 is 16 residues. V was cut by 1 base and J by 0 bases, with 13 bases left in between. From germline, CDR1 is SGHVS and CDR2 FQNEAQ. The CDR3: CASSLEADLYSYEQYF. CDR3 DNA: TGTGCCAGCAGCTTAGAGGCGGATCTCTACTCCTACGAGCAGTACTTC.

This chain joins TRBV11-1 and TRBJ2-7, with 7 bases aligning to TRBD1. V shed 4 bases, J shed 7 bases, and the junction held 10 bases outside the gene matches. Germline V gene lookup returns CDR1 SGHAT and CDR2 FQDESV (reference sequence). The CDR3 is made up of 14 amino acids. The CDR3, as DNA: TGTGCCAGCAGCTCAGAAGGGGGCTTGTGGGAGCAGTACTTC. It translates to CASSSEGGLWEQYF.

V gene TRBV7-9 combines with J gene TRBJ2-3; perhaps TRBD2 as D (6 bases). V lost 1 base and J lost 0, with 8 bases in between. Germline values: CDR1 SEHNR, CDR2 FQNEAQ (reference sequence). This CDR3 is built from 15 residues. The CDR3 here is CASSLVRGSTDTQYF. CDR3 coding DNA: TGTGCCAGCAGCTTAGTCCGGGGGAGCACAGATACGCAGTATTTT.

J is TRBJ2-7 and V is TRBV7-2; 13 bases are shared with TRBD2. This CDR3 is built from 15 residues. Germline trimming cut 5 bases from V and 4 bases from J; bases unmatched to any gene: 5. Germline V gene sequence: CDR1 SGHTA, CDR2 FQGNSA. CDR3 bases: TGTGCCAGCAGCAACAGACTAGCGGGGGGTTACGAGCAGTACTTC. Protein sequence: CASSNRLAGGYEQYF.

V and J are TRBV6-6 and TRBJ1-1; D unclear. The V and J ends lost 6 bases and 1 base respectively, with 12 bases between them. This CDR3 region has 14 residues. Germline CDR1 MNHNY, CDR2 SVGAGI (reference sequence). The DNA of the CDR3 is TGTGCCAGCAGCCCGGACGGACGGAACACTGAAGCTTTCTTT. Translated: CASSPDGRNTEAFF.

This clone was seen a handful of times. CDR3: CASGLVPDRGPAFF. The CDR3, as DNA: TGTGCTAGTGGTTTGGTCCCGGACAGGGGGCCCGCTTTCTTT. This chain joins TRBV12-5 and TRBJ1-1; TRBD1 matches at 11 bases. The V gene's germline CDR1 is LGHNT and CDR2 FRNRAP. The J segment lost 11 bases and the V segment lost 0 bases, leaving 5 bases of the junction unmatched. The CDR3 is 14 amino acids.

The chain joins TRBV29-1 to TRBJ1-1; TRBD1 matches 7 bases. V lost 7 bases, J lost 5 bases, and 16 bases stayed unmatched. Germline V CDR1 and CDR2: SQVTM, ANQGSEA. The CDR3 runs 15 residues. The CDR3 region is CSALTGIGSGTEAFF. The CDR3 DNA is TGCAGCGCCCTGACAGGGATCGGGAGTGGGACTGAAGCTTTCTTT.

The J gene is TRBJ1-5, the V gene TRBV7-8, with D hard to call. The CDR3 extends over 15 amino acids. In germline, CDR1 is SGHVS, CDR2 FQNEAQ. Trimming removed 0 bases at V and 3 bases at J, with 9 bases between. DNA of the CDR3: TGTGCCAGCAGCTTAGCGGGCGGGTACAATCAGCCCCAGCATTTT. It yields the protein CASSLAGGYNQPQHF.

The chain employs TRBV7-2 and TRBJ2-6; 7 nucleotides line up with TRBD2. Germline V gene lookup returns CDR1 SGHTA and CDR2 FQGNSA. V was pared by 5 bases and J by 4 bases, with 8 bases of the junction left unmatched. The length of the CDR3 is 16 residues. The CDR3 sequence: CASSQTRLAGANVLTF. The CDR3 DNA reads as TGTGCCAGCAGCCAGACCAGACTAGCCGGGGCCAACGTCCTGACTTTC.

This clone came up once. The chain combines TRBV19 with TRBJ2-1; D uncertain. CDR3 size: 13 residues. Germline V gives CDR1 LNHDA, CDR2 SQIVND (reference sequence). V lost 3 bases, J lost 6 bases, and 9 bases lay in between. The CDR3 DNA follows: TGTGCCAGTAGTATCCGCCCCAGCAATGAGCAGTTCTTC. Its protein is CASSIRPSNEQFF.

The DNA for the CDR3 is TGCGCCAGCAGCTTAGGCACAACTAACTATGGCTACACCTTC. This gives the protein CASSLGTTNYGYTF. The rearrangement joins TRBV5-1 to TRBJ1-2; D unresolved. The V gene's germline CDR1 is SGHRS and CDR2 YFSETQ. This CDR3 has 14 residues. V was pared by 2 bases and J by 0 bases, with 8 bases between.

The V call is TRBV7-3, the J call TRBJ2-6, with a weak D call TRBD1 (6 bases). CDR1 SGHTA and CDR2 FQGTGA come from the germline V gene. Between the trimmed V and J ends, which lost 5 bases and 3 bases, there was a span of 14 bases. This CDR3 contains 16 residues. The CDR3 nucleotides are TGTGCCAGCAGCCCCGGGACAACGTTTGGGGCCAACGTCCTGACTTTC. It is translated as CASSPGTTFGANVLTF. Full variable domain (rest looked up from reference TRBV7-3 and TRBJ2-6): GAGVSQTPSNKVTEKGKYVELRCDPISGHTALYWYRQSLGQGPEFLIYFQGTGAADDSGLPNDRFFAVRPEGSVSTLKIQRTERGDSAVYLCASSPGTTFGANVLTFGAGSRLTVL.

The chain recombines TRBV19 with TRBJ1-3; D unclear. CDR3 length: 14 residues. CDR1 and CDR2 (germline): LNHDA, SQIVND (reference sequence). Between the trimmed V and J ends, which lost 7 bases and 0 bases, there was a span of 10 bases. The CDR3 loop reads CASTTTPSGNTIYF. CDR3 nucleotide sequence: TGTGCCAGTACCACTACGCCCTCTGGAAACACCATATATTTT.

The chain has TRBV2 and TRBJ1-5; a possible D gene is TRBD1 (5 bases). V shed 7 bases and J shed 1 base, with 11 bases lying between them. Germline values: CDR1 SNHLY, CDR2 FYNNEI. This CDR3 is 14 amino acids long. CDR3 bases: TGTGCCAGCACACCGGGGCAGAGCAATCAGCCCCAGCATTTT. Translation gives CASTPGQSNQPQHF. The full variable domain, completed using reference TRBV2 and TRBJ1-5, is EPEVTQTPSHQVTQMGQEVILRCVPISNHLYFYWYRQILGQKVEFLVSFYNNEISEKSEIFDDQFSVERPDGSNFTLKIRSTKLEDSAMYFCASTPGQSNQPQHFGDGTRLSIL.

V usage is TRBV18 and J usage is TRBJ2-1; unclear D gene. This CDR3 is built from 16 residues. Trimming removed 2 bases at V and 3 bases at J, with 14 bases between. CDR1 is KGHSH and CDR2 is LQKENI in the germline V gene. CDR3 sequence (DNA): TGTGCCAGCTCACCAGGCCTCGACAACCTCTACAATGAGCAGTTCTTC. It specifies CASSPGLDNLYNEQFF.

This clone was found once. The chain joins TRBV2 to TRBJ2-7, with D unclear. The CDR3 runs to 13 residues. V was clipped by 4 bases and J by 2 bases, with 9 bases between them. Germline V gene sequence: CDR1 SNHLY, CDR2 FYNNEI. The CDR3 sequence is CASSGRVPYEQYF. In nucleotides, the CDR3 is TGTGCCAGCAGTGGCCGGGTTCCCTACGAGCAGTACTTC.

In DNA, the CDR3 is TGTGCCAGCAGTTCCGGGACTAGCGGGGGGGCGTCAGATACGCAGTATTTT. This translates into CASSSGTSGGASDTQYF. The chain carries TRBV2 and TRBJ2-3, with 16 bases that match TRBD2. This CDR3 is 17 amino acids long. Germline trimming cut 5 bases from V and 4 bases from J; bases unmatched to any gene: 6. Per the germline V gene, CDR1 is SNHLY and CDR2 is FYNNEI.

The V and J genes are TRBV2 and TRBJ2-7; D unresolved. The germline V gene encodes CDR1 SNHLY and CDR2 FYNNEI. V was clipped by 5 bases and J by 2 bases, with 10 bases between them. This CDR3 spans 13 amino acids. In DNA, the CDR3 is TGTGCCAGCAGTCGGATCCCCCCCTACGAGCAGTACTTC. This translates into CASSRIPPYEQYF.

The DNA of the CDR3 is TGTGCCAGCAGCCAATCCGGGACAGGGGGCTCTCTTGGTCAGCCCCAGCATTTT. Translated: CASSQSGTGGSLGQPQHF. V gene TRBV3-1 (or the pseudogene TRBV3-2) combines with J gene TRBJ1-5, with 12 nucleotides matching TRBD1. This CDR3 contains 18 residues. V lost 2 bases to trimming and J lost 6 bases; unmatched junction nucleotides: 11. Germline assignment: CDR1 LGHDT and CDR2 YNNKEL (reference sequence).

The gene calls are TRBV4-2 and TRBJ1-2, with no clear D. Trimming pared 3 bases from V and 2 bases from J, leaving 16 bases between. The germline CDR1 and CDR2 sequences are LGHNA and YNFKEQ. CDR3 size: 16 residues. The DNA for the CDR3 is TGTGCCAGCAGCCACCCCCGGCTCCAGGAGAACTATGGCTACACCTTC. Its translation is CASSHPRLQENYGYTF.

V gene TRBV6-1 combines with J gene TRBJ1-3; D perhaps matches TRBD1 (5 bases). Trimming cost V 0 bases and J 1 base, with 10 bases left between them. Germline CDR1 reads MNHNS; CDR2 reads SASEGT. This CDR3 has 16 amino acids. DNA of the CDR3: TGTGCCAGCAGTGAAGCTAGGGGTCTATCTGGAAACACCATATATTTT. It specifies CASSEARGLSGNTIYF.

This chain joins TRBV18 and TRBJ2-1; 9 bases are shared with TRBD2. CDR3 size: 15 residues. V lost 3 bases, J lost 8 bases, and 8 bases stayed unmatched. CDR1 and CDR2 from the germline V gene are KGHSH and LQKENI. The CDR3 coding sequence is TGTGCCAGCTCACCTGGTAGCGGGGGTAAGGATGAGCAGTTCTTC. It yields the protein CASSPGSGGKDEQFF.

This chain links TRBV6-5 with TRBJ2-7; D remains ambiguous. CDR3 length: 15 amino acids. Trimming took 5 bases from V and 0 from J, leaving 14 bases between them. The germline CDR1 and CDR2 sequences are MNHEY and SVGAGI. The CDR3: CASSTQRASSYEQYF. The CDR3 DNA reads TGTGCCAGCAGTACTCAACGGGCGAGCTCCTACGAGCAGTACTTC.